This entry lists 31 T cell receptor beta chains sequenced from one sample in a study of blood T cells in healthy people across ages. Then a second PCR, running about 7 to 11 cycles, was carried out with a sample-barcoded 5' primer and a J-beta primer mix. Via MiXCR, TCRdb re-called the 5' RACE reads, giving one row per CDR3 protein. The table records 910,000 or so distinct CDR3 sequences, approximately 50% of them present only once. The sample was blood. These receptors were collected from a woman aged 60-75 years in good health.

The rearrangement links TRBV5-6 to TRBJ2-7; D remains ambiguous. The CDR3 is 15 residues long. The V end was cut by 7 bases, the J end by 4 bases, with 21 bases between. CDR1 is SGHDT, CDR2 YYEEEE, per germline. Written as DNA, the CDR3 is TGTGCCAGCGCGGACGAACCCCCAGCCCTGTACGAGCAGTACTTC. It specifies CASADEPPALYEQYF.

The gene calls are TRBV10-2 and TRBJ2-5; no firm D call. V was cut by 7 bases and J by 3 bases, with 9 bases left in between. The V gene's germline CDR1 is WSHSY and CDR2 SAAADI. CDR3 length: 12 amino acids. The CDR3 DNA reads as TGCGCCAGCAAGACGACCGAAGAGACCCAGTACTTC. Its translation is CASKTTEETQYF.

This chain uses TRBV7-2 with TRBJ2-7; 7 bases align to TRBD1. The germline CDR1 and CDR2 sequences are SGHTA and FQGNSA. V lost 6 bases and J lost 4; bases outside the gene matches: 9. The CDR3 spans 14 residues. The chain's CDR3 is CASRRGQPPYEQYF. The CDR3 nucleotides read TGTGCCAGCAGACGGGGACAGCCCCCTTACGAGCAGTACTTC.

Comment on this clonotype: One junction end disagrees with the germline gene, perhaps due to a read error. The CDR3 loop is CVSSRSGATNEKLFF. The CDR3 DNA is TGCGTCAGCAGCAGGTCAGGCGCAACTAATGAAAAACTGTTTTTT. The chain carries TRBV5-1 and TRBJ1-4; D gene ambiguous. The germline V gene has CDR1 SGHRS and CDR2 YFSETQ. CDR3 length equals 15 residues.

The chain has TRBV28 and TRBJ2-5, with TRBD1 as a possible D gene (5 bases). The CDR3 totals 14 residues. Trimming left V 6 bases short and J 3 bases short, with 14 bases between. Germline lookup yields CDR1 MDHEN and CDR2 SYDVKM. The CDR3 DNA sequence: TGTGCCAGCAGCATAATACCAGGGAAAGAGACCCAGTACTTC. As protein: CASSIIPGKETQYF.

V usage is TRBV7-2 and J usage is TRBJ2-7; TRBD1 agrees at 8 bases. The germline CDR1 and CDR2 sequences are SGHTA and FQGNSA. V lost 1 base, J lost 3 bases, and 11 bases stayed unmatched. CDR3 size: 17 residues. CDR3 sequence: CASSLVGSWTGFYEQYF. The CDR3 DNA follows: TGTGCCAGCAGCTTAGTAGGGAGCTGGACAGGGTTCTACGAGCAGTACTTC.

This clonotype was detected once. The V call is TRBV20-1, the J call TRBJ2-2, with D maybe TRBD2 (5 bases). In germline, CDR1 is DFQATT, CDR2 SNEGSKA (reference sequence). CDR3 length equals 16 residues. With 6 bases removed from V and 5 bases from J, the gap between germline ends came to 22 bases. CDR3 coding DNA: TGCAGTGCCCCAGCGGTGGCGAGATGGGGTACCGGGGAGCTGTTTTTT. Translation: CSAPAVARWGTGELFF.

This clonotype was detected a few times. This rearrangement joins TRBV4-2 to TRBJ1-2, with no clear D. The CDR3 contains 14 residues. Germline V CDR1 and CDR2: LGHNA, YNFKEQ. Trimming stripped 1 base from V and 5 bases from J, with 11 bases between. CDR3 bases: TGTGCCAGCAGCCAAGCCGGCGGGGAGTATGGCTACACCTTC. Its protein is CASSQAGGEYGYTF.

The chain couples TRBV20-1 to TRBJ2-4; D tentatively reads TRBD1 or TRBD2 (5 bases each). Trimming cost V 3 bases and J 13 bases, with 22 bases left between them. Germline V gives CDR1 DFQATT, CDR2 SNEGSKA (reference sequence). The CDR3 extends over 14 amino acids. CDR3 in DNA: TGCAGTGCTAGGGGACGAGGGACGGTTTTGGAGCAGTACTTC. Its protein is CSARGRGTVLEQYF.

This clonotype showed up just a few times. The chain combines TRBV7-9 with TRBJ1-1; 8 bases match TRBD1. Germline loops: CDR1 SEHNR, CDR2 FQNEAQ (reference sequence). This CDR3 comprises 14 residues. V was clipped by 5 bases and J by 5 bases; unmatched bases: 7. In DNA, the CDR3 is TGTGCCAGCAGCGCACAGACAGGGGTAACTGAAGCTTTCTTT. It yields the protein CASSAQTGVTEAFF. Filled out from reference TRBV7-9 and TRBJ1-1, the complete variable domain reads DTGVSQNPRHKITKRGQNVTFRCDPISEHNRLYWYRQTLGQGPEFLTYFQNEAQLEKSRLLSDRFSAERPKGSFSTLEIQRTEQGDSAMYLCASSAQTGVTEAFFGQGTRLTVV.

CDR3 residues: CASSPGHRNQPQHF. The CDR3 DNA sequence: TGTGCCAGCAGCCCTGGACACCGCAATCAGCCCCAGCATTTT. V is TRBV27 and J is TRBJ1-5; tentatively, D is TRBD1 (5 bases). Germline CDR1 is MNHEY and CDR2 is SMNVEV (reference sequence). Deletions cut 6 bases from V and 2 bases from J, with 11 bases between. The CDR3 consists of 14 residues.

The CDR3 is CASSLAVNQGRETQYF. The DNA of the CDR3 is TGTGCCAGCAGCTTAGCAGTCAACCAGGGAAGAGAGACCCAGTACTTC. The chain couples TRBV7-9 to TRBJ2-5, with D tentatively TRBD1 (5 bases). The germline V gene encodes CDR1 SEHNR and CDR2 FQNEAQ (reference sequence). CDR3 size: 16 residues. V lost 0 bases to trimming and J lost 4 bases, with 15 bases between them. The full variable domain, with the rest looked up from reference TRBV7-9 and TRBJ2-5, is DTGVSQNPRHKITKRGQNVTFRCDPISEHNRLYWYRQTLGQGPEFLTYFQNEAQLEKSRLLSDRFSAERPKGSFSTLEIQRTEQGDSAMYLCASSLAVNQGRETQYFGPGTRLLVL.

This clonotype was observed a few times. This rearrangement joins TRBV29-1 to TRBJ2-5; D unclear. Near its end, the DNA agrees better with TRBJ2-7, so the J call may be wrong. Per the germline V gene, CDR1 is SQVTM and CDR2 is ANQGSEA. This CDR3 contains 13 residues. Written as DNA, the CDR3 is TGCAGCGTCCGAGACCCCGCCTTCTACGAGCAGTACTTC. The encoded protein is CSVRDPAFYEQYF.

The chain combines TRBV28 with TRBJ2-7; D is unclear. The CDR3 runs to 17 residues. Germline loops: CDR1 MDHEN, CDR2 SYDVKM. V shed 3 bases and J shed 0 bases, with 18 bases lying between them. CDR3 loop: CASSLVRARLSSYEQYF. For the CDR3, the DNA is TGTGCCAGCAGTTTGGTAAGGGCCAGACTGAGCTCCTACGAGCAGTACTTC.

The V gene is TRBV12-3 or TRBV12-4, the J gene TRBJ2-3; D unclear. V dropped 4 bases and J dropped 4 bases, with 12 bases sitting between them. The CDR3 consists of 14 residues. The chain's CDR3 is CASSSWTQPDTQYF. The CDR3 DNA sequence: TGTGCCAGCAGTTCCTGGACCCAGCCAGATACGCAGTATTTT.

The V gene is TRBV3-1, the J gene TRBJ2-4, with TRBD2 identical over 7 bases. The J call is uncertain, as TRBJ2-7 better fits the DNA end. The CDR3 has 16 residues. Germline CDR1 LGHDT, CDR2 YNNKEL (reference sequence). The CDR3 loop is CASSQGVGGRPYEQYF. The CDR3 DNA sequence: TGTGCCAGCAGCCAAGGAGTCGGCGGGAGACCCTACGAGCAGTACTTC.

The rearrangement uses TRBV28 and TRBJ2-5, with 8 bases that match TRBD1. The germline gives CDR1 MDHEN, CDR2 SYDVKM. The CDR3 length is 15 residues. V lost 4 bases to trimming and J lost 5 bases; unmatched junction nucleotides: 9. CDR3 in amino acids: CASSSSGGRGETQYF. The DNA of the CDR3 is TGTGCCAGCAGTTCTTCAGGGGGCAGGGGCGAGACCCAGTACTTC.

This clonotype turned up a few times. The rearrangement joins TRBV20-1 to TRBJ2-6; 8 bases map to TRBD1. Germline CDR1 DFQATT, CDR2 SNEGSKA (reference sequence). The CDR3 length is 14 residues. Losses at the gene ends were 3 bases for V and 4 bases for J; bases not matched to a gene: 2. Here the CDR3 reads CSARTGAGANVLTF. Here the CDR3 DNA reads TGCAGTGCTAGGACAGGGGCAGGGGCCAACGTCCTGACTTTC.

This clonotype was seen a few times. The chain has TRBV7-2 and TRBJ2-1; 11 bases line up with TRBD2. With 4 bases clipped from V and 6 bases from J, the junction kept 8 bases outside the gene matches. The CDR3 is made up of 16 amino acids. Per germline, CDR1 SGHTA and CDR2 FQGNSA. The CDR3 sequence: CASSSSGTSGRNEQFF. Written as DNA, the CDR3 is TGTGCCAGCAGCTCATCCGGGACTAGCGGCCGCAATGAGCAGTTCTTC.

The DNA for the CDR3 is TGTGCCATCAGTGAAACCGGGACAGGGGCAAATGAAAAACTGTTTTTT. Translating gives CAISETGTGANEKLFF. The chain has TRBV10-3 and TRBJ1-4; 10 nucleotides align to TRBD1. Germline V gene data show CDR1 as ENHRY and CDR2 as SYGVKD. Trimming took 3 bases from V and 5 from J; bases not matched to a gene: 6. The CDR3 contains 16 residues.

This clonotype turned up a few times. The chain uses TRBV7-3 and TRBJ2-7; 7 positions match TRBD2. The J call could be wrong; TRBJ2-5 is a better fit for the DNA end. CDR3 length: 13 residues. From germline, CDR1 is SGHTA and CDR2 FQGTGA. CDR3 protein: CASSWTGRETQYF. The DNA of the CDR3 is TGTGCCAGCAGCTGGACCGGGAGGGAGACCCAGTACTTC.

The chain recombines TRBV12-3 or TRBV12-4 with TRBJ2-7; 8 bases are a match to TRBD1. With 10 bases clipped from V and 10 bases from J, the junction kept 21 bases outside the gene matches. CDR3 size: 15 residues. The CDR3 region is CATTSSTGVGEAQYF. DNA for the CDR3: TGTGCCACCACCAGTTCGACAGGGGTGGGAGAGGCCCAGTACTTC.

This clonotype has more than one count but fewer than ten. The chain joins TRBV10-3 to TRBJ1-1; unclear D gene. Germline V gives CDR1 ENHRY, CDR2 SYGVKD. The CDR3 loop spans 15 amino acids. Trimming stripped 0 bases from V and 4 bases from J, with 12 bases between. CDR3 sequence reads: CAISESAGSGTEAFF. The CDR3 DNA is TGTGCCATCAGTGAGTCGGCTGGGAGTGGCACTGAAGCTTTCTTT.

The CDR3 bases are TGTGCCAGCAGCCCTCAGCTGACTCAGCCCCAGCATTTT. Amino acid sequence: CASSPQLTQPQHF. This chain joins TRBV7-7 and TRBJ1-5; D is unresolved. This CDR3 is 13 amino acids long. The V gene's germline CDR1 is SSHAT and CDR2 FNYEAQ (reference sequence). V was pared by 5 bases and J by 6 bases, with 11 bases between. Combining the CDR3 with reference TRBV7-7 and TRBJ1-5 gives the whole variable domain GAGVSQSPRYKVTKRGQDVTLRCDPISSHATLYWYQQALGQGPEFLTYFNYEAQPDKSGLPSDRFSAERPEGSISTLTIQRTEQRDSAMYRCASSPQLTQPQHFGDGTRLSIL.

V usage is TRBV7-2 and J usage is TRBJ2-7; tentatively, D is TRBD2 (5 bases). CDR3 size: 15 residues. Germline values: CDR1 SGHTA, CDR2 FQGNSA. The V end was cut by 5 bases, the J end by 0 bases, with 14 bases between. The CDR3 bases are TGTGCCAGCAGCCAAACGCCGGGGAGCTCCTACGAGCAGTACTTC. This translates into CASSQTPGSSYEQYF.

This clonotype was seen only a few times. For the CDR3, the DNA is TGCAGCGTTGAGACAGGCCAAGAGACCCAGTACTTC. Protein product: CSVETGQETQYF. The chain carries TRBV29-1 and TRBJ2-7; maybe TRBD1 (6 bases). The DNA end is more similar to TRBJ2-5, so the J call may be wrong. This CDR3 is built from 12 residues. Germline loops: CDR1 SQVTM, CDR2 ANQGSEA.

This clonotype was recorded a few times. The chain combines TRBV6-2 or TRBV6-3 with TRBJ2-1, with D possibly being TRBD1 or TRBD2 (5 bases each). The V end lost 2 bases, the J end lost 10 bases, and 18 bases lay between the germline ends. The germline CDR1 and CDR2 sequences are MNHEY and SVGEGT. The CDR3 runs 15 residues. The CDR3 region is CASSYGGTSRDEQFF. The CDR3 DNA reads TGTGCCAGCAGTTACGGTGGTACATCTCGGGACGAGCAGTTCTTC.

The chain combines TRBV5-6 with TRBJ2-1, with 8 bases matching TRBD2. Unmatched junction bases numbered 13, after V lost 4 bases and J lost 10 bases. CDR3 length equals 15 residues. Germline-derived CDR1 and CDR2 are SGHDT and YYEEEE. CDR3 in amino acids: CASSPGPAGVGEQFF. CDR3 bases: TGTGCCAGCAGCCCCGGCCCAGCGGGAGTGGGGGAGCAGTTCTTC.

The chain combines TRBV28 with TRBJ2-5, with D maybe TRBD1 (5 bases). The V end was cut by 11 bases, the J end by 3 bases, with 16 bases between. Per germline, CDR1 MDHEN and CDR2 SYDVKM. This CDR3 has 13 amino acids. CDR3 DNA: TGTGCCTGCCGGACACCAGGTGAAGAGACCCAGTACTTC. Amino acids: CACRTPGEETQYF.

This clonotype was found a few times. The chain uses TRBV29-1 and TRBJ2-1; D possibly corresponds to TRBD1 (5 bases). CDR1 SQVTM and CDR2 ANQGSEA come from the germline V gene. This CDR3 comprises 14 residues. The germline V and J ends were trimmed by 2 bases and 6 bases, with 14 bases remaining between them. The CDR3 is CSVESPRTFNEQFF. CDR3 DNA: TGCAGCGTTGAATCCCCCCGGACATTCAATGAGCAGTTCTTC.

This clonotype occurred a few times. The chain recombines TRBV6-1 with TRBJ2-7, with D unresolved. The CDR3 contains 11 residues. The germline V gene has CDR1 MNHNS and CDR2 SASEGT. V lost 3 bases and J lost 3, with 3 bases in between. In DNA, the CDR3 is TGTGCCAGCAGTGATCACTACGAGCAGTACTTC. Translating it yields CASSDHYEQYF.